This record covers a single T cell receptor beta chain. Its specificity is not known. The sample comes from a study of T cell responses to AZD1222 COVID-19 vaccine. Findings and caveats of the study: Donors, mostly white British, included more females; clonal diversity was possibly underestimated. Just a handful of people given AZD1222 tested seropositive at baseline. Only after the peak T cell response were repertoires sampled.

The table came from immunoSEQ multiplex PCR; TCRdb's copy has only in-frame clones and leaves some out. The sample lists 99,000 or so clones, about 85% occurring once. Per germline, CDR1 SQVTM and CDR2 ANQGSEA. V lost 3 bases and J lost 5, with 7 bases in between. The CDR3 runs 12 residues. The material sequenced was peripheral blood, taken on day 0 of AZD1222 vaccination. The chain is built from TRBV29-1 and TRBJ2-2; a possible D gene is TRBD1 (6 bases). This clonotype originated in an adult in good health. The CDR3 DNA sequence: TGCAGCGTTGAGAGGGGGACCGGGGAGCTGTTTTTT. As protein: CSVERGTGELFF.